The 26 T cell receptor beta chains presented below share a single source sample, sequenced in a study of cytomegalovirus exposure and HLA in healthy donors. PCR primers comprised 60 Vbeta and 13 Jbeta primers. Data came from immunoSEQ multiplex PCR; TCRdb stores just in-frame clones and leaves some out. The sample yields fewer than 110,000 clones, 77% seen once. Specimen: PBMCs. These TCRs come from a male donor in good health and CMV-seronegative.

The rearrangement uses TRBV18 and TRBJ1-1; D remains unclear. In germline, CDR1 is KGHSH, CDR2 LQKENI. V lost 2 bases and J 0 bases, leaving 7 bases between the germline ends. The CDR3 length is 14 residues. In DNA form, the CDR3 reads TGTGCCAGCTCACCAACAGCCCTGAACACTGAAGCTTTCTTT. Amino acid sequence: CASSPTALNTEAFF.

J is TRBJ2-3 and V is TRBV27; possible D gene TRBD2, 6 bases. Trimming left V 1 base short and J 5 bases short, with 13 bases between. This CDR3 is 15 amino acids long. The germline V gene has CDR1 MNHEY and CDR2 SMNVEV (reference sequence). The chain's CDR3 is CASSLFGGLRDTQYF. CDR3 in DNA: TGTGCCAGCAGTTTATTCGGGGGATTGCGAGATACGCAGTATTTT.

This clone was recorded a few times. The V gene is TRBV4-1, the J gene TRBJ2-7; no clear D gene. Trimming stripped 4 bases from V and 1 base from J, with 14 bases between. Germline CDR1 is MGHRA and CDR2 is YSYEKL. This CDR3 comprises 15 residues. As DNA, the CDR3 is TGCGCCAGCAGCCCCTTGCTGACAAATTCCTACGAGCAGTACTTC. It specifies CASSPLLTNSYEQYF.

This chain connects TRBV5-1 to TRBJ1-2; 7 nucleotides line up with TRBD1. This CDR3 is built from 15 residues. Looked up from germline, CDR1 is SGHRS and CDR2 is YFSETQ. V was clipped by 4 bases and J by 0 bases; unmatched bases: 6. DNA of the CDR3: TGCGCCAGCAGCCTCAGGGGGGTAGCTAACTATGGCTACACCTTC. This sequence encodes CASSLRGVANYGYTF.

CDR3 nucleotide sequence: TGTGCCAGCAGTTTACAATATGAGCAGTTCTTC. It codes for CASSLQYEQFF. The gene calls are TRBV28 and TRBJ2-1; no clear D gene. This CDR3 spans 11 amino acids. Germline assignment: CDR1 MDHEN and CDR2 SYDVKM. V gave up 2 bases and J gave up 8 bases, with 4 bases separating them.

The chain links TRBV4-1 to TRBJ1-1, with 10 bases fitting TRBD1. The CDR3 is 16 residues long. Germline values: CDR1 MGHRA, CDR2 YSYEKL. After removal of 3 bases from V and 5 bases from J, the junction contained 9 bases not matched to a gene. The CDR3 coding sequence is TGCGCCAGCAGCCACGCCCGGGACAGGGGACGTACTGAAGCTTTCTTT. Translation gives CASSHARDRGRTEAFF.

This clone was seen a few times. V is TRBV7-9 and J is TRBJ2-7; D is ambiguous. The V gene lost 1 base and the J gene lost 4 bases, with 5 bases spanning the gap. Germline V gene sequence: CDR1 SEHNR, CDR2 FQNEAQ (reference sequence). The CDR3 runs to 12 residues. The CDR3 bases are TGTGCCAGCAGCTTAGGAGTGTACGAGCAGTACTTC. Translated, it gives CASSLGVYEQYF.

This chain joins TRBV19 and TRBJ2-2; TRBD1 matches at 7 bases. The germline V gene has CDR1 LNHDA and CDR2 SQIVND (reference sequence). CDR3 size: 14 residues. Trimming cost V 5 bases and J 5 bases; bases outside gene matches: 5. CDR3 nucleotides: TGTGCCAGTAGTGGACGACAGGGAACCGGGGAGCTGTTTTTT. Translated: CASSGRQGTGELFF.

This chain links TRBV7-8 with TRBJ2-3; 7 positions match TRBD2. CDR3 size: 18 residues. Germline V lookup: CDR1 SGHVS, CDR2 FQNEAQ. The junction had 18 bases not matched to a gene; V was cut back by 3 bases and J by 6 bases. CDR3 coding DNA: TGTGCCAGCAGCTTGTCCCGGCGGCTAGCGGAGAGGGGCGATACGCAGTATTTT. This sequence encodes CASSLSRRLAERGDTQYF.

The chain recombines TRBV28 with TRBJ2-1; 15 bases align to TRBD2. The CDR3 loop spans 14 amino acids. Germline V gene sequence: CDR1 MDHEN, CDR2 SYDVKM. The trim removed 4 bases at V and 10 bases at J, leaving 2 bases unmatched. The CDR3 loop reads CASSSGLAGGEQFF. The CDR3 DNA sequence: TGTGCCAGCAGTTCGGGACTAGCGGGGGGAGAGCAGTTCTTC.

V gene TRBV5-5 combines with J gene TRBJ1-1, with D tentatively TRBD1 (6 bases). CDR1 is SGHKS and CDR2 is YYEKEE in the germline V gene (reference sequence). This CDR3 has 14 amino acids. V lost 4 bases, J lost 3 bases, and 13 bases lay in between. As DNA, the CDR3 is TGTGCCAGCAGCCTAGACAGGCCGGACACTGAAGCTTTCTTT. Translated: CASSLDRPDTEAFF. The full variable domain, completed using reference TRBV5-5 and TRBJ1-1, is DAGVTQSPTHLIKTRGQQVTLRCSPISGHKSVSWYQQVLGQGPQFIFQYYEKEERGRGNFPDRFSARQFPNYSSELNVNALLLGDSALYLCASSLDRPDTEAFFGQGTRLTVV.

This clone appeared a few times. The chain recombines TRBV9 with TRBJ2-1; 8 bases line up with TRBD2. After removal of 4 bases from V and 3 bases from J, the junction contained 9 bases not matched to a gene. This CDR3 comprises 16 residues. Germline V gene lookup returns CDR1 SGDLS and CDR2 YYNGEE. The CDR3 protein is CASSPRGLVGYNEQFF. The CDR3 nucleotides read TGTGCCAGCAGCCCAAGGGGACTAGTAGGCTACAATGAGCAGTTCTTC.

This chain uses TRBV2 with TRBJ1-1; 7 bases agree with TRBD1. CDR1 SNHLY and CDR2 FYNNEI come from the germline V gene. The CDR3 sequence is 13 residues long. V was pared by 6 bases and J by 1 base, with 2 bases of the junction left unmatched. In DNA, the CDR3 is TGTGCCAGCAGAGACAGGGAGAACACTGAAGCTTTCTTT. Protein: CASRDRENTEAFF.

The chain joins TRBV30 to TRBJ2-1; TRBD2 agrees at 10 bases. This CDR3 contains 14 residues. The V gene end was trimmed by 6 bases and the J gene end by 2 bases; junction bases not matched to a gene: 4. Germline V CDR1 and CDR2: GTSNPN, SVGIG (reference sequence). The CDR3 spells CACSSGSTYNEQFF. The DNA for the CDR3 is TGTGCCTGTTCTAGCGGGAGTACCTACAATGAGCAGTTCTTC.

This clone was detected once. The chain carries TRBV29-1 and TRBJ2-7, with D possibly matching TRBD1 (5 bases). Germline V gene sequence: CDR1 SQVTM, CDR2 ANQGSEA. This CDR3 region has 15 residues. V was shortened by 4 bases and J by 0 bases, with 16 bases between the two germline ends. CDR3 residues: CSVVGPDGTSYEQYF. In DNA, the CDR3 is TGCAGCGTTGTGGGGCCGGACGGAACCTCCTACGAGCAGTACTTC.

This clone was seen more than once but under ten times. CDR3 sequence: CASSYRGGRMNTEAFF. The CDR3 nucleotides are TGTGCCAGCAGTTACAGGGGCGGACGGATGAACACTGAAGCTTTCTTT. The V and J genes are TRBV6-5 and TRBJ1-1; D may be TRBD1 (5 bases). Germline CDR1 MNHEY, CDR2 SVGAGI. V was trimmed by 2 bases and J by 0 bases, leaving 13 bases between them. The CDR3 sequence is 16 residues long.

This rearrangement joins TRBV7-9 to TRBJ1-1, with TRBD1 identical over 11 bases. This CDR3 has 17 amino acids. Germline V lookup: CDR1 SEHNR, CDR2 FQNEAQ (reference sequence). V was pared by 4 bases and J by 1 base, with 8 bases of the junction left unmatched. DNA of the CDR3: TGTGCCAGCAGCTCCCAACCGGGACAGGGGGAGAACACTGAAGCTTTCTTT. It encodes CASSSQPGQGENTEAFF.

The chain joins TRBV7-9 to TRBJ2-3; TRBD2 is a possible D gene (6 bases). V was clipped by 8 bases and J by 1 base, with 16 bases between them. CDR1 and CDR2 from the germline V gene are SEHNR and FQNEAQ (reference sequence). The CDR3 totals 15 residues. In nucleotides, the CDR3 is TGTGCCAGCGCAACCGGGGGTTCCGGCACAGATACGCAGTATTTT. It translates to CASATGGSGTDTQYF.

V gene TRBV6-1 combines with J gene TRBJ2-5, with D tentatively TRBD1 (6 bases). Trimming took 1 base from V and 2 from J, leaving 8 bases between them. The CDR3 consists of 14 residues. Looked up from germline, CDR1 is MNHNS and CDR2 is SASEGT. In DNA, the CDR3 is TGTGCCAGCAGTGAAGACAGGGATCAAGAGACCCAGTACTTC. This gives the protein CASSEDRDQETQYF.

This sequence joins TRBV2 and TRBJ2-5; D unresolved. Between the trimmed V and J ends, which lost 6 bases and 1 base, there was a span of 3 bases. The CDR3 has 11 amino acids. Germline loops: CDR1 SNHLY, CDR2 FYNNEI. CDR3 DNA sequence: TGTGCCAGCAGCTTCCAAGAGACCCAGTACTTC. Amino acid sequence: CASSFQETQYF.

CDR3 nucleotides: TGTGCCAGCACTCCGTCTCCCGTCGCCTCCTACGAGCAGTACTTC. Translation gives CASTPSPVASYEQYF. The genes are TRBV2 and TRBJ2-5; D is unresolved. Near its end, the DNA agrees better with TRBJ2-7, so the J call may be wrong. The CDR3 spans 15 residues. The germline V gene encodes CDR1 SNHLY and CDR2 FYNNEI.

The chain joins TRBV11-2 to TRBJ2-7; D remains ambiguous. The ends were cut back, 0 bases at V and 7 bases at J, with 13 bases in the middle. The CDR3 length is 14 residues. Germline V gives CDR1 SGHAT, CDR2 FQNNGV. CDR3 loop: CASSLEYSNWEQYF. The CDR3, as DNA: TGTGCCAGCAGCTTAGAGTACAGCAATTGGGAGCAGTACTTC.

This chain connects TRBV4-1 to TRBJ1-2; D is uncertain. This CDR3 is 12 amino acids long. Germline-derived CDR1 and CDR2 are MGHRA and YSYEKL. The germline V and J ends were trimmed by 1 base and 6 bases, with 6 bases remaining between them. CDR3 loop: CASSQGEDGYTF. Here the CDR3 DNA reads TGCGCCAGCAGCCAAGGTGAGGATGGCTACACCTTC.

This clone was counted once. This chain joins TRBV19 and TRBJ1-1, with TRBD1 matching over 7 bases. CDR1 is LNHDA and CDR2 is SQIVND in the germline V gene (reference sequence). CDR3 length equals 15 residues. The V gene end was trimmed by 2 bases and the J gene end by 1 base; junction bases not matched to a gene: 4. The DNA of the CDR3 is TGTGCCAGTAGTATAACAGGGGCAGAGAACACTGAAGCTTTCTTT. Translated: CASSITGAENTEAFF. Drawing the rest from reference TRBV19 and TRBJ1-1, the complete variable domain is DGGITQSPKYLFRKEGQNVTLSCEQNLNHDAMYWYRQDPGQGLRLIYYSQIVNDFQKGDIAEGYSVSREKKESFPLTVTSAQKNPTAFYLCASSITGAENTEAFFGQGTRLTVV.

This clone appeared once. This rearrangement joins TRBV4-1 to TRBJ1-1; 8 bases are shared with TRBD1. V dropped 3 bases and J dropped 6; count of bases not matched to a gene: 9. From germline, CDR1 is MGHRA and CDR2 YSYEKL. The CDR3 sequence is 15 residues long. CDR3 in DNA: TGCGCCAGCAGCCATCCACGGGACAGGACGTCTGAAGCTTTCTTT. Its translation: CASSHPRDRTSEAFF.

This clone was counted between two and nine times. The CDR3 region has the DNA TGTGCCAGCACCGACACAGGGGATAGCAATCAGCCCCAGCATTTT. This gives the protein CASTDTGDSNQPQHF. The V gene is TRBV6-6, the J gene TRBJ1-5; TRBD1 matches at 7 bases. The ends lost 7 bases at V and 0 bases at J; junction bases unmatched: 6. CDR1 and CDR2 from the germline V gene are MNHNY and SVGAGI (reference sequence). The CDR3 has 15 amino acids.